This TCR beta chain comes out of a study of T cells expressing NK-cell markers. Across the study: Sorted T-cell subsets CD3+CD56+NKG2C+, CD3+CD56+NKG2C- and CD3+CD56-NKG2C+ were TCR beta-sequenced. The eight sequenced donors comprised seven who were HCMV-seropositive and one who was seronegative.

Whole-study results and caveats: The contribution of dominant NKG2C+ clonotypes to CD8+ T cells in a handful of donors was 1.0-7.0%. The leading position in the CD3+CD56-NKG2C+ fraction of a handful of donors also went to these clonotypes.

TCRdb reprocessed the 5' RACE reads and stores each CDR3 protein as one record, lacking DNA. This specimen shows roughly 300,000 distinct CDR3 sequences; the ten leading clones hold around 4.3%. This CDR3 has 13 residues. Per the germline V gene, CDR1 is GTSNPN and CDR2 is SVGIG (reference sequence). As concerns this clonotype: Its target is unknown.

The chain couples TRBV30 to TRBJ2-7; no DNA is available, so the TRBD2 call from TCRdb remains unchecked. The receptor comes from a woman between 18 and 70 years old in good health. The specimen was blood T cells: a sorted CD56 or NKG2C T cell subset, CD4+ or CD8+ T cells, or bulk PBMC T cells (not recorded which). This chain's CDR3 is CAWSTGLAAEQYF.